Listed here are 8 T cell receptor beta chains from one sample, sequenced in a study of cytomegalovirus exposure and HLA in healthy donors. Researchers ran the PCR with 60 Vbeta and 13 Jbeta primers. The method was immunoSEQ multiplex PCR; TCRdb's version includes in-frame clones alone and lacks a portion of them. The sample has roughly 220,000 clones; approximately 85% are singletons. Input material: PBMCs. These receptors were collected from a woman in her thirties or forties in good health and CMV-seronegative.

This rearrangement joins TRBV18 to TRBJ2-2; the D gene is possibly TRBD2 (5 bases). CDR1 is KGHSH, CDR2 LQKENI, per germline. CDR3 length equals 13 residues. With 0 bases removed from V and 6 bases from J, the gap between germline ends came to 5 bases. The chain's CDR3 is CASSPPSAGELFF. CDR3 DNA sequence: TGTGCCAGCTCACCACCTAGCGCCGGGGAGCTGTTTTTT.

The gene calls are TRBV5-1 and TRBJ2-3; 10 bases agree with TRBD2. This CDR3 comprises 16 residues. The J segment lost 0 bases and the V segment lost 1 base, leaving 2 bases of the junction unmatched. CDR1 and CDR2 (germline): SGHRS, YFSETQ. The CDR3 sequence: CASSLPSGSSTDTQYF. The DNA for the CDR3 is TGCGCCAGCAGCTTGCCTAGCGGGAGTAGCACAGATACGCAGTATTTT.

J is TRBJ1-1 and V is TRBV19; D may be TRBD1 (5 bases). The CDR3 extends over 15 amino acids. The V gene's germline CDR1 is LNHDA and CDR2 SQIVND (reference sequence). Deletions cut 2 bases from V and 1 base from J, with 11 bases between. CDR3 region: CASSIWGDRNTEAFF. Written as DNA, the CDR3 is TGTGCCAGTAGTATATGGGGCGACAGGAACACTGAAGCTTTCTTT.

The CDR3 DNA is TGTGCCAGCAGTTACTCGGCACAGGGAACAGCTTTCTTT. It encodes CASSYSAQGTAFF. This sequence joins TRBV6-5 and TRBJ1-1; D may be TRBD1 (6 bases). Germline V CDR1 and CDR2: MNHEY, SVGAGI. The V end lost 0 bases, the J end lost 10 bases, and 12 bases lay between the germline ends. The CDR3 runs to 13 residues.

This chain joins TRBV19 and TRBJ1-5; 7 bases match TRBD1. V dropped 6 bases and J dropped 5; count of bases not matched to a gene: 7. CDR1 is LNHDA and CDR2 is SQIVND in the germline V gene (reference sequence). CDR3 length equals 14 residues. Here the CDR3 DNA reads TGTGCCAGTAGGGGACAGTTTAGGGATCAGCCCCAGCATTTT. This translates into CASRGQFRDQPQHF.

Here the CDR3 reads CASSRTGSPYEQYF. The CDR3 bases are TGTGCCAGCAGCCGAACCGGGTCCCCCTACGAGCAGTACTTC. The chain employs TRBV5-6 and TRBJ2-7, with D unresolved. Trimming stripped 4 bases from V and 2 bases from J, with 13 bases between. The CDR3 length is 14 residues. CDR1 and CDR2 (germline): SGHDT, YYEEEE.

As concerns this clone: One junction end disagrees with the germline gene, perhaps due to a read error. CDR3 protein: CASSLGSDREDF. The CDR3 nucleotides read TGTGCCAGCAGCTTGGGTAGTGACAGGGAGGACTTC. The chain is built from TRBV5-6 and TRBJ2-7; TRBD1 is a possible D gene (7 bases). The CDR3 is 12 amino acids. The germline CDR1 and CDR2 sequences are SGHDT and YYEEEE.

The chain joins TRBV10-1 to TRBJ2-7, with TRBD2 matching 10 bases. V lost 3 bases and J lost 6; bases outside the gene matches: 20. There are 19 residues in the CDR3. The germline CDR1 and CDR2 sequences are WNHNN and SYGVQD (reference sequence). The CDR3 region is CASSENPLLAGPGEGEQYF. The CDR3 DNA reads TGCGCCAGCAGTGAAAATCCGTTACTAGCGGGACCCGGAGAGGGCGAGCAGTACTTC.